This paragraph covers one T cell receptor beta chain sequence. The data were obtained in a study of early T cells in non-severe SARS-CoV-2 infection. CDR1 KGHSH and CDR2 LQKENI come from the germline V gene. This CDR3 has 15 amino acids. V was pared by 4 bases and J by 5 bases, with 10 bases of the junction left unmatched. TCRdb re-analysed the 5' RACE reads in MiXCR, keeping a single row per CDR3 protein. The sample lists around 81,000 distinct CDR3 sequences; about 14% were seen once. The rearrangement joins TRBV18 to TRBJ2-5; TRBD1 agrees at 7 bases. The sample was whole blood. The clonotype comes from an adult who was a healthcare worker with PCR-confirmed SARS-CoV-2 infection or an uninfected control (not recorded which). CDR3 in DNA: TGTGCCAGCTCACTAGACAGGGACCTCCTCGAGACCCAGTACTTC. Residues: CASSLDRDLLETQYF.